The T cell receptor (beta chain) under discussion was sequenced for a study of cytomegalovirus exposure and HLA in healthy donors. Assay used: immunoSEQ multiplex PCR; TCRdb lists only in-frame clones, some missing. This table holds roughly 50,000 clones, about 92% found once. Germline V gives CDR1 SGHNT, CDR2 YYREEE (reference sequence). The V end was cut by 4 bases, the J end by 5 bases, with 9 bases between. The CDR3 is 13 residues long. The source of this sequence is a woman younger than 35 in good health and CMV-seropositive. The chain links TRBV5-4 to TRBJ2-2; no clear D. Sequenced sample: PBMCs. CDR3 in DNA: TGTGCCAGCAGCCTCCAGACTACCGGGGAGCTGTTTTTT. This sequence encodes CASSLQTTGELFF.